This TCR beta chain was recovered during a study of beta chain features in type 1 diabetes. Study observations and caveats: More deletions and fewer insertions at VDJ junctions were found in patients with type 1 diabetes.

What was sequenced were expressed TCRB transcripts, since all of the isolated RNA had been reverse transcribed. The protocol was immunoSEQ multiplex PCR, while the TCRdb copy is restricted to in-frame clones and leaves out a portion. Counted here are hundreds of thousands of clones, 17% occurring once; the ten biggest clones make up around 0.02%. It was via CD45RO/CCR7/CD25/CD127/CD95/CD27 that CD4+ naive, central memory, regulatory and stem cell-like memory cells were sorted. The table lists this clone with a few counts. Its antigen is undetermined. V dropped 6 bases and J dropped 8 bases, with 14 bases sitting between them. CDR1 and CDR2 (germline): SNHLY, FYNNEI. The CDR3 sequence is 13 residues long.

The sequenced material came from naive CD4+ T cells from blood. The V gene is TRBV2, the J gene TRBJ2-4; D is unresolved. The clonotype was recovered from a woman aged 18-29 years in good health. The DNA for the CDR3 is TGTGCCAGCAGACGAAAGAGAGAGGACATTCAGTACTTC. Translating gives CASRRKREDIQYF.